The rows below give T cell receptor beta chains drawn from one sample of a study of T cells in Graves' hyperthyroidism and ophthalmopathy. TCRdb itself ran the multiplex PCR reads through MiXCR, one entry per CDR3 protein. The sample yields about 520,000 distinct CDR3 sequences, 24% seen once. Sequenced material: blood. The receptors here all came from a woman in her 30s with Graves' ophthalmopathy. The CDR3 runs from the conserved cysteine through the conserved F or W. The D gene is left open where the match is weak. A clone size is listed for some rows: how often the clone was seen (once, few, many), or a class if it is expanded.

v_call,d_call,clone_size,j_call,cdr3_aa,cdr3_nt
TRBV6-1,NA,many,TRBJ1-1,CASSGEQDMNTEAFF,TGTGCCAGCAGTGGGGAACAGGACATGAACACTGAAGCTTTCTTT
TRBV2,NA,many,TRBJ1-5,CASSETAGSQPQHF,TGTGCCAGCAGTGAAACGGCGGGGAGTCAGCCCCAGCATTTT
TRBV24-1,NA,many,TRBJ1-5,CATSDRTQQPQHF,TGTGCCACCAGTGATCGAACGCAACAGCCCCAGCATTTT
TRBV4-3,NA,many,TRBJ1-2,CASSQAGQNYGYTF,TGCGCCAGCAGCCAAGCCGGACAGAACTATGGCTACACCTTC
TRBV19,NA,NA,TRBJ2-7,CASSSSGRGEQYF,TGTGCCAGTAGTTCCAGTGGTCGGGGCGAGCAGTACTTC
TRBV5-6,NA,many,TRBJ1-1,CASSLGGRSVEAFF,TGTGCCAGCAGCTTGGGTGGTCGTTCGGTTGAAGCTTTCTTT
TRBV12-3/TRBV12-4,NA,NA,TRBJ1-1,CASSSPLRRPLEAFF,TGTGCCAGCAGTTCTCCCCTACGACGACCGCTTGAAGCTTTCTTT
TRBV20-1,TRBD1,few,TRBJ1-5,CSADRGRSGQPQHF,TGCAGTGCTGACAGGGGGCGTTCAGGTCAGCCCCAGCATTTT
TRBV6-2/TRBV6-3,NA,many,TRBJ2-7,CASSYVWGDYEQYF,TGTGCCAGCAGTTACGTATGGGGAGACTACGAGCAGTACTTC
TRBV15,TRBD1,many,TRBJ1-1,CATSSEGQGNTEAFF,TGTGCCACCAGCAGCGAGGGACAGGGGAACACTGAAGCTTTCTTT
TRBV2,NA,many,TRBJ2-5,CASVSATIQETQYF,TGTGCCAGCGTTTCGGCGACTATCCAAGAGACCCAGTACTTC
TRBV5-1,NA,many,TRBJ1-2,CASSFLGAGYGYTF,TGCGCCAGCAGCTTTCTAGGGGCGGGCTATGGCTACACCTTC